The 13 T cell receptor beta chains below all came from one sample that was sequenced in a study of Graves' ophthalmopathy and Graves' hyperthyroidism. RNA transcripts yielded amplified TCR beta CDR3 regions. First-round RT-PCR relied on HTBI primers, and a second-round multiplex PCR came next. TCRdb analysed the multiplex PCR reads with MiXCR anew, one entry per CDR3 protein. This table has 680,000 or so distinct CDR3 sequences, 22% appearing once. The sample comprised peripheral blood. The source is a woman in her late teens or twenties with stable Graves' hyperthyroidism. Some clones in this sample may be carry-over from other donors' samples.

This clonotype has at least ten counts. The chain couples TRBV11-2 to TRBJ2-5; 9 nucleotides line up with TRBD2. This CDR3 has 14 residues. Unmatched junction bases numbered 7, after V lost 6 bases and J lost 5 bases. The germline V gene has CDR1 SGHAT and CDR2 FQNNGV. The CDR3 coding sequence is TGTGCCAGCAGACCGGGACTAGCAGTGGAGACCCAGTACTTC. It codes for CASRPGLAVETQYF.

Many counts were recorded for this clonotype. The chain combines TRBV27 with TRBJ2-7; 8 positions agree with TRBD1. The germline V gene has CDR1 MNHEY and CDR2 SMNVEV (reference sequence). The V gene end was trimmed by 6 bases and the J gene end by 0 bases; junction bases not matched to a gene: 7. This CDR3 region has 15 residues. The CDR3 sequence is CASRPTGGNSYEQYF. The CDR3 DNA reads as TGTGCCAGCAGGCCCACAGGGGGGAACTCCTACGAGCAGTACTTC.

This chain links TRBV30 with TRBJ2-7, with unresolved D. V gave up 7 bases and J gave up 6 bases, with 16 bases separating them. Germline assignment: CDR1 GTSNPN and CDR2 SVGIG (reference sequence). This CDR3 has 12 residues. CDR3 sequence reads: CAYQMGMVEQYF. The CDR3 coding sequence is TGTGCCTACCAGATGGGGATGGTCGAGCAGTACTTC.

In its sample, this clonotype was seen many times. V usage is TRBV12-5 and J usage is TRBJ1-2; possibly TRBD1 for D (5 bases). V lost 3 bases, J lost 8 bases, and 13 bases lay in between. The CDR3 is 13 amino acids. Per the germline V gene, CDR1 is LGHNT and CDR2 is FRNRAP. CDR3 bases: TGTGCTAGTGGTTTCTCCGGGACTGAAGGCTACACCTTC. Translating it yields CASGFSGTEGYTF.

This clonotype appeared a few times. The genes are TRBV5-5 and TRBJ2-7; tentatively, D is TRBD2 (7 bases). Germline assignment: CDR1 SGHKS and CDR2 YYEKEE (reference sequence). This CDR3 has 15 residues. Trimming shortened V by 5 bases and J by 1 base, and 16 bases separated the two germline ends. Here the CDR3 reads CASSPLGGGSYEQYF. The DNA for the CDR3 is TGTGCCAGCAGTCCGTTAGGGGGGGGGTCCTACGAGCAGTACTTC. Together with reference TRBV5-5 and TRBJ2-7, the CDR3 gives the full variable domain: DAGVTQSPTHLIKTRGQQVTLRCSPISGHKSVSWYQQVLGQGPQFIFQYYEKEERGRGNFPDRFSARQFPNYSSELNVNALLLGDSALYLCASSPLGGGSYEQYFGPGTRLTVT.

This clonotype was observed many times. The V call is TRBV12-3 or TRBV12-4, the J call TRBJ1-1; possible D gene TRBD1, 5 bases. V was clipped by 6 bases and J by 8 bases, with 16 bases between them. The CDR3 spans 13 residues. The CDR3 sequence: CASRPHEGPEAFF. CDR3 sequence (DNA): TGTGCCAGCAGACCACACGAGGGGCCCGAAGCTTTCTTT.

The CDR3 spells CASSLAHNAETQYF. The DNA of the CDR3 is TGTGCCAGCAGCCTAGCTCACAATGCGGAGACCCAGTACTTC. The rearrangement joins TRBV6-1 to TRBJ2-5, with D perhaps matching TRBD2 (5 bases). The CDR3 consists of 14 residues. Trimming took off 6 bases at V and 5 bases at J, with 16 bases between the two ends. The V gene's germline CDR1 is MNHNS and CDR2 SASEGT.

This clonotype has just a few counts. CDR3 DNA sequence: TGTGCCAGCAGCTTAGACGGGGGGAGGGACATTCAGTACTTC. This translates into CASSLDGGRDIQYF. The chain employs TRBV11-2 and TRBJ2-4; 7 bases line up with TRBD2. CDR1 and CDR2 from the germline V gene are SGHAT and FQNNGV. The J segment lost 8 bases and the V segment lost 0 bases, leaving 4 bases of the junction unmatched. The CDR3 extends over 14 amino acids. Using reference TRBV11-2 and TRBJ2-4 for the parts outside the CDR3, the full variable domain is EAGVAQSPRYKIIEKRQSVAFWCNPISGHATLYWYQQILGQGPKLLIQFQNNGVVDDSQLPKDRFSAERLKGVDSTLKIQPAKLEDSAVYLCASSLDGGRDIQYFGAGTRLSVL.

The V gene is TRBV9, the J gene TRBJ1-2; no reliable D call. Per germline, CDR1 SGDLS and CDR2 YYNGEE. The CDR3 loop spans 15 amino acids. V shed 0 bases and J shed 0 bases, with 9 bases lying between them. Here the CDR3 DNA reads TGTGCCAGCAGCGTAGAAGGCAGAGCTAACTATGGCTACACCTTC. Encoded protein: CASSVEGRANYGYTF.

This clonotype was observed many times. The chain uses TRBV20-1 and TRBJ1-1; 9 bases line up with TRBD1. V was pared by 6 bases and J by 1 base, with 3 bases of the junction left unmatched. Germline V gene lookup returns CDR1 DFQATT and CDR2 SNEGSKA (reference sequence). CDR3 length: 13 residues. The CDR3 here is CSAHRGPNTEAFF. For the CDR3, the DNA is TGCAGTGCCCACAGGGGGCCGAACACTGAAGCTTTCTTT.

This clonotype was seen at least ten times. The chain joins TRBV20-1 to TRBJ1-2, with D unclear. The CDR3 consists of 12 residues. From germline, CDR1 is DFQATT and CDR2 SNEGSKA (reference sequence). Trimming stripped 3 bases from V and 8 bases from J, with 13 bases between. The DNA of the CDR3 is TGCAGTGCTAGGAACCCGGGCGAAGGCTACACCTTC. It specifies CSARNPGEGYTF.

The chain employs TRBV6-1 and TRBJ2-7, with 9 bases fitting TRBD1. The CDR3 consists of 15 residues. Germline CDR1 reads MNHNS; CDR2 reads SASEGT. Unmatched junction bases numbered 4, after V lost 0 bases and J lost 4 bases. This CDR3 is CASSEARDRVYEQYF. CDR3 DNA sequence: TGTGCCAGCAGTGAAGCAAGGGACAGGGTTTACGAGCAGTACTTC.

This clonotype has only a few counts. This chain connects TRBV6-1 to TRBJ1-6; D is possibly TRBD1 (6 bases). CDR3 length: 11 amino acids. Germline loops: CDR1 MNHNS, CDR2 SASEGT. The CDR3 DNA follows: TGTGGTGTAGGGGGGAATTCACCCCTCCACTTT. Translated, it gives CGVGGNSPLHF.